A few counts support the clone carrying this T cell receptor beta chain. This entry is derived from a study of T cells of healthy individuals. TCRdb analysed the 5' RACE reads with MiXCR anew, one entry per CDR3 protein. Of 100,000 or so distinct CDR3 sequences in the sample, approximately 15% are singletons; the top ten hold roughly 6.1%. Germline CDR1 and CDR2: SGHAT and FQNNGV. The CDR3 extends over 19 amino acids. The junction had 13 bases not matched to a gene; V was cut back by 4 bases and J by 2 bases. The rearrangement uses TRBV11-2 and TRBJ2-1, with TRBD1 matching 11 bases. The sequence derives from a human donor in good health. As DNA, the CDR3 is TGTGCCAGCAGCTCCTACACGGGACAGGGGGGAGAAGCCTACAATGAGCAGTTCTTC. This gives the protein CASSSYTGQGGEAYNEQFF.